A selection of T cell receptor beta chains follows, all from one sample in a study of blood T cells in healthy people across ages. TCRdb re-called the 5' RACE reads through MiXCR, storing one row per CDR3 protein. The sample holds 750,000 to 1,000,000 distinct CDR3 sequences, approximately 32% seen once. The same specimen was also included in a second study, on T cells of mothers and their children.

Sequenced material: blood. The receptors stem from a woman aged 35 to 49 in good health. CDR3s leave out the opening cysteine and the closing phenylalanine or tryptophan. D genes are given only for firm matches.

d_gene	j_gene	v_gene	CDR3aa
-	TRBJ2-3	TRBV5-4	ASSFILGRTDTQY
-	TRBJ2-1	TRBV4-1	ASSPVTVDELNEQF
-	TRBJ2-4	TRBV4-1	ASSHQGTLAKNIQY
-	TRBJ2-1	TRBV4-3	ASSQDWRLRPYNEQF
TRBD1	TRBJ2-1	TRBV3-1	ASSRTGDGDEQF
-	TRBJ1-2	TRBV4-1	ASSQDLDLQGLYGYT
-	TRBJ2-2	TRBV5-1	ASSHSWGANTGELF
-	TRBJ1-2	TRBV20-1	SASLGLRGYGYT
-	TRBJ2-2	TRBV14	ASSQDYWNSLTGELF
TRBD2	TRBJ2-2	TRBV4-3	ASSQASGLGTGELF
-	TRBJ2-5	TRBV28	ASSLVRETQD
-	TRBJ2-2	TRBV24-1	ATSAEGYTGELF
TRBD1	TRBJ1-2	TRBV12-3/TRBV12-4	ASRKQGAFYGYT
-	TRBJ2-7	TRBV7-2	ASSPAILYEQY
TRBD2	TRBJ2-2	TRBV20-1	SARGPGGPWTGELF
-	TRBJ2-2	TRBV12-3/TRBV12-4	ANSFSLNTGELF
-	TRBJ1-4	TRBV5-1	ASSLTGTLNEKLF
-	TRBJ2-4	TRBV29-1	SVEKRGSRAKNIQY
TRBD2	TRBJ2-1	TRBV20-1	SAKTLAGGGNEQF
TRBD1	TRBJ2-3	TRBV28	ASRRAGGDGAQY
-	TRBJ2-3	TRBV3-1	ASSQDTGNTQY
-	TRBJ1-1	TRBV20-1	SASQPGRWAF
-	TRBJ2-5	TRBV6-5	ASSYSGRETQY
-	TRBJ1-1	TRBV5-1	ASNLGGRLNTEAF
-	TRBJ2-5	TRBV28	ASRNGGGETQY
TRBD1	TRBJ1-4	TRBV5-5	ASSSKGGTGNEKLF
-	TRBJ1-4	TRBV18	ASSPGVENEKLF
-	-	TRBV7-2	ASSLIMTETQY
TRBD2	TRBJ2-4	TRBV13	ASSSPGLGGNGQY
TRBD1	TRBJ2-7	TRBV7-2	ASSFSGTESSYEQY
-	TRBJ2-5	TRBV20-1	SARDQGGVTQY
-	TRBJ2-4	TRBV28	ASSKAQVQDIQY
-	TRBJ1-6	TRBV15	ATSTGGSSYNSPLH
-	TRBJ2-5	TRBV28	ASSLLRGTQY
-	TRBJ2-1	TRBV11-2	ASSLVGASWNEQF
TRBD1	TRBJ2-1	TRBV20-1	SAITGGSYNEQF
TRBD2	TRBJ2-5	TRBV5-1	ASSLALTSGSQETQY
TRBD1	TRBJ1-1	TRBV9	ASSVVVGGTGGSITEDF
-	TRBJ2-5	TRBV24-1	ATSDFNWGRETQY
-	TRBJ2-7	TRBV5-5	ASSLAWGSSYEQY
-	TRBJ1-1	TRBV7-3	ASSLQPSRLNTEAF
-	TRBJ1-5	TRBV20-1	SAPATREANQPQH
TRBD2	TRBJ2-3	TRBV28	ASTTRSGGGDTQY
TRBD2	TRBJ2-3	TRBV5-1	ASSGASGRRDTQY
-	TRBJ2-1	TRBV5-1	ASSANTRNEQF
-	TRBJ2-1	TRBV3-1	ASSPNSDRNEQF
TRBD2	-	TRBV9	ASSLGGLAGVYEQY
TRBD2	TRBJ2-7	TRBV6-1	ASSPAALAGGRAYEQY
-	TRBJ2-1	TRBV5-1	ASSGGFNEQF
TRBD1	TRBJ2-7	TRBV6-1	ASSWTGSSYEQY
-	TRBJ1-1	TRBV14	ASSSYGAMNTEAF
-	TRBJ2-5	TRBV12-5	ASGLSLLGETQY
-	TRBJ2-7	TRBV6-2/TRBV6-3	ASSYSPSTDSYEQY
-	TRBJ1-2	TRBV28	ASSSSLSGAT
TRBD2	TRBJ2-5	TRBV20-1	SARVAGSAGARGETQY